Each of the 20 T cell receptor beta chains below was sequenced from the same sample in a study of T cells in Graves' hyperthyroidism and ophthalmopathy. Amplified TCR beta CDR3 regions came from RNA transcripts. Primed by the HTBI set, a first-round RT-PCR was run on the TCR CDR3. MiXCR was run by TCRdb on the multiplex PCR reads, yielding one entry per CDR3 protein. Counted here are 500,000 to 650,000 distinct CDR3 sequences, 20% occurring once; the ten biggest clones make up around 50%. Sequencing was carried out using blood. These receptors came from a man between 35 and 55 years old with Graves' ophthalmopathy.

J is TRBJ2-5 and V is TRBV12-3 or TRBV12-4; TRBD1 matches 8 bases. With 4 bases clipped from V and 4 bases from J, the junction kept 17 bases outside the gene matches. This CDR3 spans 18 amino acids. This chain's CDR3 is CASSSGLARQGARETQYF. CDR3 nucleotide sequence: TGTGCCAGCAGTTCAGGTCTCGCGCGGCAGGGGGCGCGAGAGACCCAGTACTTC.

This clonotype was counted at least ten times. The V gene is TRBV30, the J gene TRBJ2-7, with 15 bases aligning to TRBD2. The CDR3 covers 16 residues. V lost 4 bases, J lost 6 bases, and 10 bases stayed unmatched. Per the germline V gene, CDR1 is GTSNPN and CDR2 is SVGIG (reference sequence). CDR3 nucleotides: TGTGCCTGGACGCCCTGGACTAGCGGGAGGGCCGGCGAGCAGTACTTC. Its protein is CAWTPWTSGRAGEQYF. Drawing the rest from reference TRBV30 and TRBJ2-7, the complete variable domain is SQTIHQWPATLVQPVGSPLSLECTVEGTSNPNLYWYRQAAGRGLQLLFYSVGIGQISSEVPQNLSASRPQDRQFILSSKKLLLSDSGFYLCAWTPWTSGRAGEQYFGPGTRLTVT.

This chain links TRBV6-2 or TRBV6-3 with TRBJ2-5, with 7 bases matching TRBD1. Germline V lookup: CDR1 MNHEY, CDR2 SVGEGT. The CDR3 runs to 14 residues. With V trimmed by 5 bases and J by 5 bases, 8 bases remained unmatched. In DNA, the CDR3 is TGTGCCAGCAGTAGACAGGGTGATATGGAGACCCAGTACTTC. The encoded protein is CASSRQGDMETQYF.

The rearrangement links TRBV20-1 to TRBJ1-1; weak D call: TRBD1 (6 bases). The germline V gene has CDR1 DFQATT and CDR2 SNEGSKA (reference sequence). The ends were cut back, 4 bases at V and 5 bases at J, with 17 bases in the middle. The CDR3 covers 14 residues. The DNA for the CDR3 is TGCAGTGCTAAGGGGGGGTGGGACGGAACTGAAGCTTTCTTT. It encodes CSAKGGWDGTEAFF.

The sample holds a few counts of this clonotype. The CDR3 region has the DNA TGTGCCAGCAGCGTTGATACTAATGAAAAACTGTTTTTT. It translates to CASSVDTNEKLFF. The chain carries TRBV9 and TRBJ1-4; D is ambiguous. Trimming removed 2 bases at V and 2 bases at J, with 4 bases between. The length of the CDR3 is 13 residues. Germline CDR1 is SGDLS and CDR2 is YYNGEE.

This clonotype was picked up a small number of times. J is TRBJ1-2 and V is TRBV2; maybe TRBD1 (6 bases). V was trimmed by 3 bases and J by 5 bases, leaving 10 bases between them. CDR3 size: 13 residues. Per the germline V gene, CDR1 is SNHLY and CDR2 is FYNNEI. This chain's CDR3 is CASSETGTYGYTF. The CDR3 DNA reads TGTGCCAGCAGTGAGACAGGCACATATGGCTACACCTTC. Complete variable domain (other parts from reference TRBV2 and TRBJ1-2): EPEVTQTPSHQVTQMGQEVILRCVPISNHLYFYWYRQILGQKVEFLVSFYNNEISEKSEIFDDQFSVERPDGSNFTLKIRSTKLEDSAMYFCASSETGTYGYTFGSGTRLTVV.

V gene TRBV2 combines with J gene TRBJ2-1; D possibly corresponds to TRBD2 (7 bases). Germline-derived CDR1 and CDR2 are SNHLY and FYNNEI. CDR3 length equals 13 residues. V was pared by 8 bases and J by 10 bases, with 18 bases between. The CDR3 protein is CASQPGGRGEQFF. In DNA, the CDR3 is TGTGCCAGCCAGCCGGGGGGCCGTGGGGAGCAGTTCTTC. The full variable domain, with the rest looked up from reference TRBV2 and TRBJ2-1, is EPEVTQTPSHQVTQMGQEVILRCVPISNHLYFYWYRQILGQKVEFLVSFYNNEISEKSEIFDDQFSVERPDGSNFTLKIRSTKLEDSAMYFCASQPGGRGEQFFGPGTRLTVL.

V usage is TRBV12-3 or TRBV12-4 and J usage is TRBJ1-6; D not certain. The CDR3 has 13 residues. Trimming shortened V by 0 bases and J by 6 bases, and 3 bases separated the two germline ends. CDR3 sequence reads: CASSLAANSPLHF. CDR3 bases: TGTGCCAGCAGTTTAGCGGCTAATTCACCCCTCCACTTT.

This clonotype was recorded a few times. This sequence joins TRBV6-6 and TRBJ2-7; D remains unclear. Trimming took off 0 bases at V and 2 bases at J, with 11 bases between the two ends. The CDR3 covers 15 residues. Germline V gene data show CDR1 as MNHNY and CDR2 as SVGAGI (reference sequence). The CDR3 reads CASSYSNALPYEQYF. The CDR3 nucleotides read TGTGCCAGCAGTTACTCGAATGCCCTACCCTACGAGCAGTACTTC.

This clonotype was seen ten or more times. This sequence joins TRBV28 and TRBJ2-1; possible D gene TRBD2, 6 bases. CDR3 length: 13 amino acids. CDR1 is MDHEN, CDR2 SYDVKM, per germline. Trimming shortened V by 6 bases and J by 9 bases, and 15 bases separated the two germline ends. The CDR3 region is CASSRLVAPEQFF. DNA of the CDR3: TGTGCCAGCAGCCGACTAGTTGCTCCTGAGCAGTTCTTC. The full variable domain, in which reference TRBV28 and TRBJ2-1 provide the parts outside the CDR3, is DVKVTQSSRYLVKRTGEKVFLECVQDMDHENMFWYRQDPGLGLRLIYFSYDVKMKEKGDIPEGYSVSREKKERFSLILESASTNQTSMYLCASSRLVAPEQFFGPGTRLTVL.

The chain has TRBV5-1 and TRBJ2-3; D assignment may be TRBD1 or TRBD2 (5 bases each). The V gene's germline CDR1 is SGHRS and CDR2 YFSETQ. V lost 6 bases and J 4 bases, leaving 15 bases between the germline ends. This CDR3 region has 14 residues. The CDR3 region has the DNA TGCGCCAGCAATAGGGGACGGGGATCAGATACGCAGTATTTT. Protein: CASNRGRGSDTQYF.

This clonotype was seen at least ten times. The V call is TRBV7-8, the J call TRBJ2-5, with 12 bases fitting TRBD2. The CDR3 runs to 15 residues. V lost 7 bases and J lost 5; bases outside the gene matches: 8. CDR1 and CDR2 (germline): SGHVS, FQNEAQ. The CDR3 DNA reads TGTGCCAGCACTCAACTAGCGGGAGGTGGGGAGACCCAGTACTTC. Translation: CASTQLAGGGETQYF.

The J gene is TRBJ2-1, the V gene TRBV6-1; perhaps TRBD1 as D (5 bases). Per the germline V gene, CDR1 is MNHNS and CDR2 is SASEGT. With 6 bases removed from V and 8 bases from J, the gap between germline ends came to 11 bases. The CDR3 runs 12 residues. The CDR3 DNA follows: TGTGCCAGCAGACAAGGGGCGGATGAGCAGTTCTTC. Its protein product is CASRQGADEQFF.

The chain uses TRBV5-5 and TRBJ1-1; TRBD1 agrees at 11 bases. Germline trimming cut 0 bases from V and 5 bases from J; bases unmatched to any gene: 6. This CDR3 has 16 residues. The germline CDR1 and CDR2 sequences are SGHKS and YYEKEE (reference sequence). The CDR3: CASSLVGTGGGTEAFF. The CDR3 nucleotides are TGTGCCAGCAGCTTGGTTGGGACAGGGGGGGGGACTGAAGCTTTCTTT.

V gene TRBV7-3 combines with J gene TRBJ2-1; a possible D gene is TRBD1 (5 bases). V lost 5 bases to trimming and J lost 10 bases, with 24 bases between them. Germline V CDR1 and CDR2: SGHTA, FQGTGA. The CDR3 loop spans 16 amino acids. The CDR3 loop reads CASSPSTHPSSGEQFF. CDR3 sequence (DNA): TGTGCCAGCAGCCCCTCTACCCACCCTTCCTCAGGGGAGCAGTTCTTC.

This clonotype was picked up many times. The chain carries TRBV7-3 and TRBJ2-7; 13 positions match TRBD2. After removal of 4 bases from V and 5 bases from J, the junction contained 5 bases not matched to a gene. Per germline, CDR1 SGHTA and CDR2 FQGTGA. The length of the CDR3 is 15 residues. The CDR3 DNA follows: TGTGCCAGCAGCTCCGGACTAGCGGGAGCCCACGAGCAGTACTTC. Its translation: CASSSGLAGAHEQYF.

Remarks on this clonotype: This may arise from a read error, as a much more abundant clone is one base away. The chain has TRBV6-2 or TRBV6-3 and TRBJ2-7, with D maybe TRBD2 (7 bases). This CDR3 comprises 13 residues. Trimming cost V 7 bases and J 4 bases, with 14 bases left between them. The germline V gene encodes CDR1 MNHEY and CDR2 SVGEGT. The DNA of the CDR3 is TGTGCCAGCACACTCAGGGGAGGGTACGAGCAGTACTTC. This codes for CASTLRGGYEQYF.

The chain recombines TRBV4-1 with TRBJ2-3, with TRBD2 matching over 8 bases. The CDR3 runs to 16 residues. The V and J ends lost 11 bases and 0 bases, in that order; junction bases with no gene match: 13. Germline V lookup: CDR1 MGHRA, CDR2 YSYEKL. The CDR3 is CASRAGASGSTDTQYF. CDR3 sequence (DNA): TGCGCCTCCAGGGCGGGGGCTAGCGGGAGCACAGATACGCAGTATTTT.

The table lists this clonotype with many counts. The V call is TRBV11-3, the J call TRBJ2-3; TRBD2 agrees at 9 bases. The length of the CDR3 is 16 residues. The trim removed 5 bases at V and 1 base at J, leaving 7 bases unmatched. Germline CDR1 and CDR2: SGHNT and YENEEA. CDR3 loop: CASSRGASGGTDTQYF. In DNA form, the CDR3 reads TGTGCCAGCAGCCGCGGGGCTAGCGGGGGCACAGATACGCAGTATTTT.

V is TRBV5-1 and J is TRBJ1-4; 8 bases agree with TRBD1. J was trimmed by 9 bases and V by 4 bases; bases with no gene match: 11. In germline, CDR1 is SGHRS, CDR2 YFSETQ. The CDR3 totals 15 residues. This CDR3 reads CASSPVSGQGKKLFF. The CDR3 bases are TGCGCCAGCAGCCCGGTTTCTGGACAGGGTAAAAAACTGTTTTTT.